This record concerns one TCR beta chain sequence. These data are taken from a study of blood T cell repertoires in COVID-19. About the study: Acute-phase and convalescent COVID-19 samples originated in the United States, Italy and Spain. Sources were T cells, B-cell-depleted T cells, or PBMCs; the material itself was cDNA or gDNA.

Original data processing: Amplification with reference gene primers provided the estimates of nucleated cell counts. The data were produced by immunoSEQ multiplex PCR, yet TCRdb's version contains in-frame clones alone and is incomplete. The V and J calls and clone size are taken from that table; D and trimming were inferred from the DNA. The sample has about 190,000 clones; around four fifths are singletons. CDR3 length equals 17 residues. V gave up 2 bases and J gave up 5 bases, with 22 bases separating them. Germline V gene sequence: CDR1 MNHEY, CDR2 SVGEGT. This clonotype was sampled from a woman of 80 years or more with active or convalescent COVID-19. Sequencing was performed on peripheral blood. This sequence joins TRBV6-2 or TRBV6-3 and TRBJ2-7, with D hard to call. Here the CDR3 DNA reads TGTGCCAGCAGTTACCCCCTTCGCGCAGGTATATCCAACGAGCAGTACTTC. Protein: CASSYPLRAGISNEQYF.